One sample yielded the 24 T cell receptor beta chains listed below, sequenced in a study of cytomegalovirus exposure and HLA in healthy donors. The PCR ran on 60 Vbeta and 13 Jbeta primers. Libraries were prepared by immunoSEQ multiplex PCR; TCRdb keeps only in-frame clonotypes and omits some of them. The data hold roughly 150,000 clones, with roughly 68% observed a single time. The sequenced sample consisted of PBMCs. These receptors were taken from a man in his sixties in good health and CMV-seronegative.

The chain carries TRBV28 and TRBJ2-5; 11 nucleotides agree with TRBD1. The DNA end lines up better with TRBJ2-7; the J call may be wrong. Germline CDR1 MDHEN, CDR2 SYDVKM. The CDR3 has 14 amino acids. CDR3 region: CASSLRDRGSEQYF. The CDR3 DNA follows: TGTGCCAGCAGCTTGCGGGACAGGGGGAGCGAGCAGTACTTC.

This chain links TRBV25-1 with TRBJ2-2, with unresolved D. Looked up from germline, CDR1 is MGHDK and CDR2 is SYGVNS. V shed 8 bases and J shed 1 base, with 2 bases lying between them. The CDR3 consists of 11 residues. The CDR3 region has the DNA TGTGCCAGCCAGAACACCGGGGAGCTGTTTTTT. It translates to CASQNTGELFF.

The rearrangement links TRBV7-9 to TRBJ2-2; 14 bases fit TRBD2. V lost 4 bases and J lost 3; bases outside the gene matches: 7. The CDR3 has 18 residues. CDR1 SEHNR and CDR2 FQNEAQ come from the germline V gene (reference sequence). CDR3 residues: CASSYPTSGRADTGELFF. The DNA of the CDR3 is TGTGCCAGCAGCTACCCGACTAGCGGGAGGGCGGACACCGGGGAGCTGTTTTTT.

The rearrangement uses TRBV5-1 and TRBJ1-4; possible D gene TRBD1, 6 bases. With 4 bases removed from V and 5 bases from J, the gap between germline ends came to 15 bases. This CDR3 is 15 amino acids long. Germline CDR1 reads SGHRS; CDR2 reads YFSETQ. DNA of the CDR3: TGCGCCAGCAGCATCGAGACAGGCCCAAATGAAAAACTGTTTTTT. Amino acid sequence: CASSIETGPNEKLFF.

A single count supports this clone. The V call is TRBV19, the J call TRBJ2-5, with 12 bases lining up with TRBD1. The CDR3 is 19 amino acids. Germline CDR1 is LNHDA and CDR2 is SQIVND (reference sequence). The V segment lost 3 bases and the J segment 1 base; nucleotides outside the gene matches: 12. The CDR3 DNA reads TGTGCCAGTAGTATGGGGACAGGGGGCCTAAGGGGTCCCCAAGAGACCCAGTACTTC. Protein sequence: CASSMGTGGLRGPQETQYF.

The chain employs TRBV30 and TRBJ1-4; D may be TRBD1 (6 bases). The length of the CDR3 is 15 residues. Germline lookup yields CDR1 GTSNPN and CDR2 SVGIG (reference sequence). Deletions cut 1 base from V and 4 bases from J, with 13 bases between. The CDR3 DNA reads TGTGCCTGGAGTGCCCGCGACAGGCTTAATGAAAAACTGTTTTTT. Its translation: CAWSARDRLNEKLFF.

This clone was seen once. V is TRBV7-2 and J is TRBJ2-5; 9 nucleotides agree with TRBD1. This CDR3 comprises 14 residues. Trimming removed 5 bases from V and 3 bases from J; junction bases left unmatched: 4. In germline, CDR1 is SGHTA, CDR2 FQGNSA. CDR3 sequence reads: CASSDRTGEETQYF. CDR3 DNA sequence: TGTGCCAGCAGCGATCGGACAGGGGAAGAGACCCAGTACTTC.

The J gene is TRBJ1-2, the V gene TRBV4-2; 10 bases line up with TRBD1. CDR1 is LGHNA, CDR2 YNFKEQ, per germline. The CDR3 sequence is 14 residues long. With 0 bases clipped from V and 8 bases from J, the junction kept 3 bases outside the gene matches. The chain's CDR3 is CASSQEGQGWGYTF. CDR3 DNA sequence: TGTGCCAGCAGCCAAGAGGGACAGGGGTGGGGCTACACCTTC.

The V and J genes are TRBV10-1 and TRBJ2-7, with TRBD2 as a possible D gene (5 bases). The germline gives CDR1 WNHNN, CDR2 SYGVQD (reference sequence). V dropped 4 bases and J dropped 6 bases, with 13 bases sitting between them. The CDR3 length is 13 residues. The DNA of the CDR3 is TGCGCCAGCAGTGGGCAGAGCCGGGGCGAGCAGTACTTC. As protein: CASSGQSRGEQYF.

The V call is TRBV29-1, the J call TRBJ2-7; 10 nucleotides align to TRBD2. Germline V gene data show CDR1 as SQVTM and CDR2 as ANQGSEA. CDR3 length: 13 residues. V dropped 1 base and J dropped 9; count of bases not matched to a gene: 6. CDR3: CSVEASGRAVQYF. CDR3 nucleotides: TGCAGCGTTGAAGCCAGCGGGAGGGCCGTGCAGTACTTC.

The chain joins TRBV7-2 to TRBJ2-1, with a weak D call TRBD2 (6 bases). Trimming removed 5 bases from V and 8 bases from J, with 13 bases in between. The CDR3 runs 13 residues. The germline CDR1 and CDR2 sequences are SGHTA and FQGNSA. The CDR3 coding sequence is TGTGCCAGCAGCCAAACCGGCGGGGATGAGCAGTTCTTC. Translating it yields CASSQTGGDEQFF.

The chain recombines TRBV19 with TRBJ1-2; D is undetermined. The ends were cut back, 5 bases at V and 2 bases at J, with 9 bases in the middle. The CDR3 runs to 13 residues. Germline CDR1 and CDR2: LNHDA and SQIVND (reference sequence). In DNA, the CDR3 is TGTGCCAGTAGTCCTCAGGTCAACTATGGCTACACCTTC. This codes for CASSPQVNYGYTF.

This clone was observed a handful of times. The chain has TRBV19 and TRBJ2-1; D is unresolved. The CDR3 is made up of 14 amino acids. Germline assignment: CDR1 LNHDA and CDR2 SQIVND (reference sequence). The germline V and J ends were trimmed by 3 bases and 8 bases, with 14 bases remaining between them. CDR3 loop: CASSIDAATDEQFF. The DNA for the CDR3 is TGTGCCAGTAGTATCGATGCCGCTACGGATGAGCAGTTCTTC.

This chain connects TRBV4-2 to TRBJ2-7; 15 bases map to TRBD2. V shed 1 base, J shed 0 bases, and the junction held 4 bases outside the gene matches. CDR1 and CDR2 from the germline V gene are LGHNA and YNFKEQ. The CDR3 loop spans 18 amino acids. The CDR3 reads CASSQVGLAGGISYEQYF. For the CDR3, the DNA is TGTGCCAGCAGCCAAGTCGGACTAGCGGGAGGGATCTCCTACGAGCAGTACTTC.

This rearrangement joins TRBV5-4 to TRBJ2-1, with D tentatively TRBD2 (6 bases). V gave up 1 base and J gave up 5 bases, with 13 bases separating them. CDR1 is SGHNT and CDR2 is YYREEE in the germline V gene (reference sequence). CDR3 length: 15 residues. The CDR3 DNA follows: TGTGCCAGCAGCTTGAGGAGGGGCCAGAACAATGAGCAGTTCTTC. Translation gives CASSLRRGQNNEQFF.

To note about this clone: At one boundary the junction diverges from the germline segment, which might be a read error. This chain links TRBV7-9 with TRBJ2-2; 7 nucleotides match TRBD2. The CDR3 totals 14 residues. The germline V gene encodes CDR1 SEHNR and CDR2 FQNEAQ (reference sequence). The CDR3: CASSPSGNPGELFF. The CDR3 DNA reads as TGTGCCAGCAGCCCAAGCGGGAACCCCGGGGAGCTGTTTTTT.

The gene calls are TRBV6-6 and TRBJ2-5; D remains ambiguous. V was clipped by 6 bases and J by 2 bases, with 7 bases between them. CDR1 is MNHNY and CDR2 is SVGAGI in the germline V gene (reference sequence). The CDR3 consists of 12 residues. CDR3 residues: CASRRQQETQYF. In DNA, the CDR3 is TGTGCCAGCAGACGACAACAAGAGACCCAGTACTTC.

The chain links TRBV7-9 to TRBJ1-2, with D tentatively TRBD1 (5 bases). Germline lookup yields CDR1 SEHNR and CDR2 FQNEAQ (reference sequence). V was cut by 1 base and J by 2 bases, with 11 bases left in between. This CDR3 comprises 15 residues. CDR3 in amino acids: CASSLVQGGNYGYTF. The CDR3 nucleotides are TGTGCCAGCAGCTTAGTCCAGGGAGGGAACTATGGCTACACCTTC. Variable domain in full (rest from reference TRBV7-9 and TRBJ1-2): DTGVSQNPRHKITKRGQNVTFRCDPISEHNRLYWYRQTLGQGPEFLTYFQNEAQLEKSRLLSDRFSAERPKGSFSTLEIQRTEQGDSAMYLCASSLVQGGNYGYTFGSGTRLTVV.

This clone was detected a few times. The rearrangement joins TRBV2 to TRBJ2-2; D possibly corresponds to TRBD2 (5 bases). V was pared by 8 bases and J by 2 bases, with 12 bases between. Germline values: CDR1 SNHLY, CDR2 FYNNEI. This CDR3 contains 14 residues. CDR3 DNA sequence: TGTGCCAGCCGCGATAGCGTAAACACCGGGGAGCTGTTTTTT. This gives the protein CASRDSVNTGELFF.

This clone was counted between two and nine times. The chain combines TRBV5-6 with TRBJ1-1, with D unresolved. Germline V CDR1 and CDR2: SGHDT, YYEEEE. Trimming took off 4 bases at V and 5 bases at J, with 9 bases between the two ends. The CDR3 length is 12 residues. The CDR3 here is CASSQGLTEAFF. CDR3 bases: TGTGCCAGCAGCCAAGGACTGACTGAAGCTTTCTTT.

In its sample, this clone was seen a few times. This chain connects TRBV19 to TRBJ2-1; 8 bases align to TRBD1. Germline CDR1 reads LNHDA; CDR2 reads SQIVND (reference sequence). The J segment lost 0 bases and the V segment lost 5 bases, leaving 6 bases of the junction unmatched. The CDR3 runs to 16 residues. The chain's CDR3 is CASSLPTGGSYNEQFF. The CDR3 region has the DNA TGTGCCAGTAGTCTCCCCACAGGGGGCTCCTACAATGAGCAGTTCTTC.

The CDR3 region is CSVGFLSWDREDGYTF. In nucleotides, the CDR3 is TGCAGCGTTGGATTCCTGTCCTGGGACAGGGAGGATGGCTACACCTTC. V is TRBV29-1 and J is TRBJ1-2, with 9 bases aligning to TRBD1. The CDR3 has 16 amino acids. V dropped 4 bases and J dropped 6; count of bases not matched to a gene: 15. Germline lookup yields CDR1 SQVTM and CDR2 ANQGSEA.

The chain carries TRBV6-1 and TRBJ2-1; TRBD1 agrees at 7 bases. Germline values: CDR1 MNHNS, CDR2 SASEGT. Trimming cost V 6 bases and J 2 bases; bases outside gene matches: 4. This CDR3 region has 14 residues. The CDR3 spells CASRAGTAYNEQFF. The CDR3 DNA reads as TGTGCCAGCAGGGCCGGGACAGCCTACAATGAGCAGTTCTTC.

This rearrangement joins TRBV2 to TRBJ1-4; 8 nucleotides align to TRBD1. From germline, CDR1 is SNHLY and CDR2 FYNNEI. V shed 4 bases, J shed 5 bases, and the junction held 6 bases outside the gene matches. The length of the CDR3 is 15 residues. CDR3 sequence reads: CASSGSTGANEKLFF. The DNA for the CDR3 is TGTGCCAGCAGTGGATCGACAGGGGCGAATGAAAAACTGTTTTTT.